The 10 T cell receptor beta chains in this list originate from one sample, sequenced in a study of read filtering for tumor transcriptome and immune sequencing. This library used roughly 430 ng RNA and molecular barcoded adaptors spanning alpha/delta and beta/gamma chains. MiXCR, run by TCRdb on the reads, gives a single entry per CDR3 protein. The sample records some 140,000 distinct CDR3 sequences, approximately 13% being singletons. Material for sequencing was a population of CD138-negative cells sorted from bone marrow. These TCRs come from a donor at least 40 years old with multiple myeloma.

This clonotype has a count of ten or more. The J gene is TRBJ2-1, the V gene TRBV5-1; D is unclear. V lost 4 bases, J lost 4 bases, and 9 bases lay in between. CDR3 length: 13 residues. Germline-derived CDR1 and CDR2 are SGHRS and YFSETQ. The CDR3 here is CASSTGIYNEQFF. CDR3 in DNA: TGCGCCAGCAGCACCGGAATTTACAATGAGCAGTTCTTC.

This clonotype was recorded a few times. The chain is built from TRBV7-9 and TRBJ1-1, with 8 bases aligning to TRBD1. There are 18 residues in the CDR3. Germline-derived CDR1 and CDR2 are SEHNR and FQNEAQ (reference sequence). The V segment lost 3 bases and the J segment 7 bases; nucleotides outside the gene matches: 19. This chain's CDR3 is CASSFHSLAGQEDREAFF. The CDR3 coding sequence is TGTGCCAGCAGCTTCCACTCACTGGCGGGACAGGAGGACCGTGAAGCTTTCTTT.

There are many counts of this clonotype. The chain carries TRBV7-7 and TRBJ1-4; 9 nucleotides agree with TRBD1. V lost 1 base to trimming and J lost 6 bases; unmatched junction nucleotides: 0. The V gene's germline CDR1 is SSHAT and CDR2 FNYEAQ (reference sequence). The length of the CDR3 is 14 residues. CDR3 nucleotide sequence: TGTGCCAGCAGCTTAGGGACAGGGGATGAAAAACTGTTTTTT. This gives the protein CASSLGTGDEKLFF.

J is TRBJ2-7 and V is TRBV5-4; TRBD2 matches at 9 bases. This CDR3 is 14 amino acids long. Per germline, CDR1 SGHNT and CDR2 YYREEE (reference sequence). Trimming removed 2 bases from V and 6 bases from J; junction bases left unmatched: 6. CDR3: CASSFRGLASEQYF. CDR3 nucleotide sequence: TGTGCCAGCAGCTTCAGGGGACTAGCCTCCGAGCAGTACTTC.

This clonotype occurred many times. V gene TRBV6-1 combines with J gene TRBJ2-7, with TRBD1 matching over 8 bases. This CDR3 contains 13 residues. The trim removed 7 bases at V and 4 bases at J, leaving 6 bases unmatched. Germline V gene lookup returns CDR1 MNHNS and CDR2 SASEGT. For the CDR3, the DNA is TGTGCCAGCATTTTACAGGGGGAATACGAGCAGTACTTC. This gives the protein CASILQGEYEQYF.

This clonotype was detected a few times. The rearrangement links TRBV7-9 to TRBJ1-3; D possibly corresponds to TRBD1 (5 bases). The V and J ends lost 3 bases and 4 bases respectively, with 16 bases between them. The length of the CDR3 is 16 residues. CDR1 and CDR2 (germline): SEHNR, FQNEAQ (reference sequence). This CDR3 reads CASSFNGALGGNTIYF. The CDR3, as DNA: TGTGCCAGCAGCTTCAACGGGGCGCTGGGAGGAAACACCATATATTTT. Drawing the rest from reference TRBV7-9 and TRBJ1-3, the complete variable domain is DTGVSQNPRHKITKRGQNVTFRCDPISEHNRLYWYRQTLGQGPEFLTYFQNEAQLEKSRLLSDRFSAERPKGSFSTLEIQRTEQGDSAMYLCASSFNGALGGNTIYFGEGSWLTVV.

The rearrangement joins TRBV7-9 to TRBJ1-5; 7 bases agree with TRBD1. The germline V gene encodes CDR1 SEHNR and CDR2 FQNEAQ (reference sequence). Unmatched junction bases numbered 7, after V lost 4 bases and J lost 1 base. The CDR3 is 16 amino acids. The CDR3 bases are TGTGCCAGCAGCTCCGAGCAGACAGGGAGCAATCAGCCCCAGCATTTT. This gives the protein CASSSEQTGSNQPQHF.

In regard to this clonotype: This may stem from a read error, because a much larger clone lies one nucleotide away. This chain joins TRBV20-1 and TRBJ2-2, with a possible D match to TRBD2 (5 bases). Looked up from germline, CDR1 is DFQATT and CDR2 is SNEGSKA (reference sequence). Trimming removed 7 bases at V and 2 bases at J, with 11 bases between. The CDR3 covers 13 residues. The CDR3: CSDPGLNTGELFF. The CDR3 DNA sequence: TGCAGTGACCCAGGACTTAACACCGGGGAGCTGTTTTTT.

This clonotype was recorded at least ten times. The rearrangement links TRBV20-1 to TRBJ2-7; TRBD1 aligns across 9 bases. This CDR3 has 15 residues. V dropped 4 bases and J dropped 9; count of bases not matched to a gene: 16. The germline gives CDR1 DFQATT, CDR2 SNEGSKA (reference sequence). The CDR3 region is CSAIPRGTGTTGQYF. DNA of the CDR3: TGCAGTGCTATTCCTAGGGGGACAGGGACCACGGGGCAGTACTTC.

The chain couples TRBV19 to TRBJ1-5, with 7 bases lining up with TRBD1. The CDR3 is 16 amino acids. The V segment lost 5 bases and the J segment 5 bases; nucleotides outside the gene matches: 12. Germline CDR1 LNHDA, CDR2 SQIVND (reference sequence). The CDR3 sequence: CASSLTGIRGDQPQHF. The CDR3 DNA reads TGTGCCAGTAGTCTGACAGGGATCCGTGGGGATCAGCCCCAGCATTTT.